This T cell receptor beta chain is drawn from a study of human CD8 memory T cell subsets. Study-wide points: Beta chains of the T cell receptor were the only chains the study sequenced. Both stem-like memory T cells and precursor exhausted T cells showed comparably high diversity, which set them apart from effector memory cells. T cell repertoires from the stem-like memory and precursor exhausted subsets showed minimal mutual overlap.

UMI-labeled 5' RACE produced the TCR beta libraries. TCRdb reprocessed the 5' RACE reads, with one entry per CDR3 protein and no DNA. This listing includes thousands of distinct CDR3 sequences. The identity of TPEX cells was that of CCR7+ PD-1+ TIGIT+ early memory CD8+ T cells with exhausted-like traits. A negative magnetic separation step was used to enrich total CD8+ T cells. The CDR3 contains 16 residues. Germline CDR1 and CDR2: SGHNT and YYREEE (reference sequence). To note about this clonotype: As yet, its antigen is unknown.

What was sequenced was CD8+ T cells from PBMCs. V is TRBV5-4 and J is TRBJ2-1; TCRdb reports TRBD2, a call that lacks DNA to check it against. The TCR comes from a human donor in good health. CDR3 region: CASSLEPGLDYNEQFF.